The 18 T cell receptor beta chains listed next were all sequenced from one sample in a study of cytomegalovirus exposure and HLA in healthy donors. The PCR made use of 60 Vbeta and 13 Jbeta primers. The method was immunoSEQ multiplex PCR; TCRdb's version includes in-frame clones alone and lacks a portion of them. The top ten hold 1% of the sample, which has roughly 130,000 clones, about 80% seen once. Sequencing used PBMCs. Receptors originate from a man aged 40-49 years in good health and CMV-seronegative.

The chain combines TRBV4-1 with TRBJ2-6; TRBD1 agrees at 7 bases. Losses at the gene ends were 4 bases for V and 0 bases for J; bases not matched to a gene: 6. The germline V gene has CDR1 MGHRA and CDR2 YSYEKL. The CDR3 has 17 amino acids. CDR3 residues: CASSLLGQTSGANVLTF. For the CDR3, the DNA is TGCGCCAGCAGCCTCTTGGGACAGACCTCTGGGGCCAACGTCCTGACTTTC.

V and J are TRBV7-2 and TRBJ1-1, with unresolved D. This CDR3 comprises 13 residues. V lost 6 bases, J lost 3 bases, and 11 bases lay in between. Germline V lookup: CDR1 SGHTA, CDR2 FQGNSA. As DNA, the CDR3 is TGTGCCAGCAGACGTGACATCTACACTGAAGCTTTCTTT. Translating it yields CASRRDIYTEAFF. Looking up the rest from reference TRBV7-2 and TRBJ1-1 gives the full variable domain: GAGVSQSPSNKVTEKGKDVELRCDPISGHTALYWYRQSLGQGLEFLIYFQGNSAPDKSGLPSDRFSAERTGGSVSTLTIQRTQQEDSAVYLCASRRDIYTEAFFGQGTRLTVV.

V and J are TRBV5-1 and TRBJ1-6; 10 bases agree with TRBD1. V shed 4 bases and J 10 bases; nucleotides not matched to a gene: 5. The CDR3 totals 14 residues. Germline CDR1 reads SGHRS; CDR2 reads YFSETQ. The DNA of the CDR3 is TGCGCCAGCAGCGGGGACAGGGGAGGGTCACCCCTCCACTTT. Its translation is CASSGDRGGSPLHF. The full variable domain, completed using reference TRBV5-1 and TRBJ1-6, is KAGVTQTPRYLIKTRGQQVTLSCSPISGHRSVSWYQQTPGQGLQFLFEYFSETQRNKGNFPGRFSGRQFSNSRSEMNVSTLELGDSALYLCASSGDRGGSPLHFGNGTRLTVT.

The rearrangement joins TRBV5-6 to TRBJ2-2, with TRBD1 matching over 11 bases. The length of the CDR3 is 16 residues. The trim removed 1 base at V and 6 bases at J, leaving 5 bases unmatched. Germline V lookup: CDR1 SGHDT, CDR2 YYEEEE. The CDR3 DNA reads TGTGCCAGCAGCTTGAGTGGGACAGGGGGGCCCGGGGAGCTGTTTTTT. Translating gives CASSLSGTGGPGELFF.

The chain employs TRBV2 and TRBJ2-1, with 8 bases matching TRBD1. Germline lookup yields CDR1 SNHLY and CDR2 FYNNEI. The CDR3 consists of 15 residues. The trim removed 8 bases at V and 4 bases at J, leaving 10 bases unmatched. The CDR3 region is CASGSLGQVYNEQFF. In DNA, the CDR3 is TGTGCCAGCGGAAGTTTGGGACAGGTATACAATGAGCAGTTCTTC.

In nucleotides, the CDR3 is TGTGCCAGCAGTGAATCACTAGCCGCAGATACGCAGTATTTT. This encodes CASSESLAADTQYF. The chain is built from TRBV2 and TRBJ2-3; weak D call: TRBD2 (6 bases). Germline lookup yields CDR1 SNHLY and CDR2 FYNNEI. The CDR3 has 14 amino acids. Trimming cost V 2 bases and J 4 bases, with 10 bases left between them.

This chain links TRBV7-9 with TRBJ2-3; 8 nucleotides align to TRBD2. Per germline, CDR1 SEHNR and CDR2 FQNEAQ (reference sequence). J gave up 6 bases and V 6 bases, and 11 bases lay outside the gene matches. CDR3 length: 15 residues. The CDR3, as DNA: TGTGCCAGCAGGCCCTTTATAGCGGGGAGGGATACGCAGTATTTT. Its translation: CASRPFIAGRDTQYF.

V is TRBV7-2 and J is TRBJ2-2; tentatively, D is TRBD1 (5 bases). The V gene lost 5 bases and the J gene lost 0 bases, with 13 bases spanning the gap. CDR3 length equals 16 residues. Germline V lookup: CDR1 SGHTA, CDR2 FQGNSA. In DNA, the CDR3 is TGTGCCAGCAGCCCCAGACAGTTTTCGAACACCGGGGAGCTGTTTTTT. Its protein is CASSPRQFSNTGELFF.

The rearrangement joins TRBV6-1 to TRBJ2-7; tentatively, D is TRBD2 (6 bases). Germline CDR1 is MNHNS and CDR2 is SASEGT. This CDR3 is built from 14 residues. V lost 11 bases to trimming and J lost 5 bases, with 22 bases between them. Here the CDR3 DNA reads TGTGCCGCGAGAATAGGGGAGGTCCTTAACGAGCAGTACTTC. Its translation is CAARIGEVLNEQYF.

This chain joins TRBV4-2 and TRBJ2-5, with 8 bases identical to TRBD1. This CDR3 region has 14 residues. Trimming at V came to 4 bases and at J to 1 base, leaving 2 bases not matched to a gene. The germline V gene has CDR1 LGHNA and CDR2 YNFKEQ. DNA for the CDR3: TGTGCCAGCAGCCCCGGACAGGGCCAAGAGACCCAGTACTTC. It is translated as CASSPGQGQETQYF.

This chain uses TRBV7-2 with TRBJ2-1, with 9 bases fitting TRBD1. V shed 6 bases and J 6 bases; nucleotides not matched to a gene: 9. The CDR3 totals 15 residues. Germline values: CDR1 SGHTA, CDR2 FQGNSA. DNA for the CDR3: TGTGCCAGCAGGCCAAGGACAGGGGATGGCAATGAGCAGTTCTTC. Its translation is CASRPRTGDGNEQFF.

The rearrangement uses TRBV6-1 and TRBJ1-6, with unresolved D. V lost 1 base to trimming and J lost 6 bases, with 10 bases between them. Germline-derived CDR1 and CDR2 are MNHNS and SASEGT. The CDR3 sequence is 15 residues long. CDR3 sequence (DNA): TGTGCCAGCAGTGAAGACGGGGTCGTTAATTCACCCCTCCACTTT. This translates into CASSEDGVVNSPLHF.

This clone has just a few counts. The gene calls are TRBV5-1 and TRBJ1-4, with D hard to call. Trimming took off 6 bases at V and 7 bases at J, with 19 bases between the two ends. CDR3 length: 15 residues. The germline V gene has CDR1 SGHRS and CDR2 YFSETQ. DNA of the CDR3: TGCGCCAGCACCCTTGGTACAACCCCCCTTGAAAAACTGTTTTTT. This encodes CASTLGTTPLEKLFF.

The V and J genes are TRBV30 and TRBJ2-7; TRBD2 agrees at 10 bases. After removal of 2 bases from V and 3 bases from J, the junction contained 7 bases not matched to a gene. CDR1 is GTSNPN and CDR2 is SVGIG in the germline V gene (reference sequence). The CDR3 runs 15 residues. The CDR3 sequence is CAWSLAGVTRYEQYF. The DNA of the CDR3 is TGTGCCTGGAGTCTAGCGGGAGTAACCCGCTACGAGCAGTACTTC.

This clone was observed a few times. The chain is built from TRBV6-1 and TRBJ1-1, with D possibly TRBD1 on 5 matching bases. CDR1 and CDR2 (germline): MNHNS, SASEGT. V dropped 6 bases and J dropped 4 bases, with 12 bases sitting between them. The CDR3 totals 13 residues. In DNA, the CDR3 is TGTGCCAGCAGCGGGGGGTGGGGCACTGAAGCTTTCTTT. The encoded protein is CASSGGWGTEAFF.

A note on this clone: Other DNA sequences in the same sample also yield this CDR3. J is TRBJ2-7 and V is TRBV15; D is unresolved. The CDR3 has 12 residues. The germline V gene encodes CDR1 LNHNV and CDR2 YYDKDF (reference sequence). The V end lost 1 base, the J end lost 5 bases, and 6 bases lay between the germline ends. The CDR3 region is CATSRARDEQYF. CDR3 nucleotides: TGTGCCACCAGCAGAGCCCGGGACGAGCAGTACTTC.

This chain links TRBV29-1 with TRBJ2-5; D is perhaps TRBD2 (6 bases). The CDR3 loop spans 13 amino acids. Germline CDR1 is SQVTM and CDR2 is ANQGSEA. Trimming removed 7 bases from V and 9 bases from J, with 21 bases in between. The CDR3 DNA follows: TGCAGCGGTGCGTGGGACTCCCTCAAGGCCCAGTACTTC. This encodes CSGAWDSLKAQYF.

This clone has just one count. CDR3 protein: CASCGDSNQPQHF. The DNA for the CDR3 is TGTGCCAGCTGCGGAGATAGCAATCAGCCCCAGCATTTT. The chain recombines TRBV2 with TRBJ1-5; unclear D gene. Germline V lookup: CDR1 SNHLY, CDR2 FYNNEI. This CDR3 contains 13 residues. Trimming shortened V by 8 bases and J by 0 bases, and 8 bases separated the two germline ends.